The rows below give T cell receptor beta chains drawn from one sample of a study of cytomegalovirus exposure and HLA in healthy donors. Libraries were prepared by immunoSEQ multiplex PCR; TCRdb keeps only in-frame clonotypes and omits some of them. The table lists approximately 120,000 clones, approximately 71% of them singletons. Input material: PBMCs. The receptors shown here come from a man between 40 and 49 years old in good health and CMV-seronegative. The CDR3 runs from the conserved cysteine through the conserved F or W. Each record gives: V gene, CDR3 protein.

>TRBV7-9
CASSPHYRDPLGEQFF
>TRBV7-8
CASSSPYTDTEAFF
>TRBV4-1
CASSQLGLSGANVLTF
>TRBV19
CASSIDRGQDQPQHF
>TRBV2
CASSEGANQPQHF
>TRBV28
CASSLGNSGGALGQFF
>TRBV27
CASSSHSRNTEAFF
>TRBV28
CASSLSEYGYTF
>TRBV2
CASTPLPRGEQFF
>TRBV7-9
CASSPPQGEENTEAFF
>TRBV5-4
CAAKRLAGNTGELFF
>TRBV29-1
CSLQTGLTDTQYF
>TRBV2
CASTEELGPQHF
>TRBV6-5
CASSSQENYGYTF
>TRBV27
CASSLIGDEQFF
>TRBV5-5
CASSPVSGTGLSYEQYF
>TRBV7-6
CASSLERQGRRADTQYF
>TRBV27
CATQSSRAPYEQYF
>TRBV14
CASSQTVYEQYF
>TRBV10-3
CAIREPGDGRGGTDTQYF
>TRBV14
CASSPAGTGGTEAFF
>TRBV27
CASSFLVAGGGNEQFF
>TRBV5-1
CASSLTGAVYGYTF
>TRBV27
CASSLEWGQRNSPLHF
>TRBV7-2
CASSPTPSYEQYF
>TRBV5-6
CASSLVRGYGYTF
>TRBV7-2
CASSLGGLGPGYTF
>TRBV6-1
CASTPRQGIQEQYF
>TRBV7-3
CASSLTVGTGATEAFF
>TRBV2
CASSERQGVFEQYF
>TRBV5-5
CASSLGGLGNEQFF
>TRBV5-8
CASSFARTGKIADTQYF
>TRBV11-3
CASSLYQGTGELFF
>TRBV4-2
CASSQDQARVSSRPDTQYF
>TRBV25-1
CASSALSGTGGAYEQYF
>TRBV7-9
CASSSRVSSGSTDTQYF
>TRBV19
CASRTAVGAGNNEQFF
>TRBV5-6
CASSLPSGAQYF
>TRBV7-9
CASSFSLRPDEQFF
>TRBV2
CASSANSNSYEQYF
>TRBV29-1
CSVGAGGLSGTDTQYF
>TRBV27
CASRQGARNQPQHF
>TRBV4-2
CASSAPGQGGFGGYTF
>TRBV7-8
CASSLVSGVGQPQHF
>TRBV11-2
CASSSGQDHSGNTIYF
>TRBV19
CASSMGTGADGYTF
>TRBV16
CASSTQRGQPTDTQYF
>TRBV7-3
CASSKKAGALTDTQYF
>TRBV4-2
CASSQGTGASRTYGYTF
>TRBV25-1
CAGGRSNTGELFF
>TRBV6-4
CASTFQAYEQYF
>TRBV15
CATRRGTERQPQHF
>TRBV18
CASSPEMASGGPRTDTQYF
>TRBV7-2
CASSSRDIGDTEAFF
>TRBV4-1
CASRRTGGNQPQHF